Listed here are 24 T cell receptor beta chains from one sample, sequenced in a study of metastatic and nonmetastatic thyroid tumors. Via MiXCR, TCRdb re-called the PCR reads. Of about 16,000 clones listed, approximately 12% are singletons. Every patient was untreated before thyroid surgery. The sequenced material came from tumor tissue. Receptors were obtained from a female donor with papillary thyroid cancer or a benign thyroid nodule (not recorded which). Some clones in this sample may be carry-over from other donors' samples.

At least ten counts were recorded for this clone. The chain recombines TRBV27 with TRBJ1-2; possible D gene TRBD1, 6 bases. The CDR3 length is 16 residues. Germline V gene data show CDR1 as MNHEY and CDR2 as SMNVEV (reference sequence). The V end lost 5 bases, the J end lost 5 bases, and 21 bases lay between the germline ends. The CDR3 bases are TGTGCCAGCAGTCTACGGTCATCAGGGGTTCCTTATGGCTACACCTTC. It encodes CASSLRSSGVPYGYTF.

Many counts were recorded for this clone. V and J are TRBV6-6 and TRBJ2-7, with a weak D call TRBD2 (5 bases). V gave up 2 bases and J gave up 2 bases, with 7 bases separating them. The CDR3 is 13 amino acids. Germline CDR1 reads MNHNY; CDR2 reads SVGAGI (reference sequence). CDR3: CASSYSGPYEQYF. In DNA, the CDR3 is TGTGCCAGCAGTTACAGCGGTCCCTACGAGCAGTACTTC.

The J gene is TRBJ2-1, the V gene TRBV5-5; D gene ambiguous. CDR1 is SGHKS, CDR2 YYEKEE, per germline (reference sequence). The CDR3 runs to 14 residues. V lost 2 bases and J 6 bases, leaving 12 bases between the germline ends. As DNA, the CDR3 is TGTGCCAGCAGCTTAACCCCAGTGGTCAATGAGCAGTTCTTC. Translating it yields CASSLTPVVNEQFF.

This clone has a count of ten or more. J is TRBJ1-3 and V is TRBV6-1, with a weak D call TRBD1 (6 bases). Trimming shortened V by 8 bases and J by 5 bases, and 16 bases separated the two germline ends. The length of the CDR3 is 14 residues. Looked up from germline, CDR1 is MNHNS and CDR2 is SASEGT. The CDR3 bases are TGTGCCAGCGCGGAGGACAGCGGTAGAAACACCATATATTTT. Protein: CASAEDSGRNTIYF.

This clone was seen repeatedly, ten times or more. CDR3: CASSLTAAPTDTQYF. Here the CDR3 DNA reads TGTGCCAGCAGCTTAACAGCGGCTCCGACAGATACGCAGTATTTT. The chain has TRBV7-2 and TRBJ2-3, with a weak D call TRBD2 (5 bases). The CDR3 extends over 15 amino acids. V was pared by 2 bases and J by 3 bases, with 12 bases between. The germline gives CDR1 SGHTA, CDR2 FQGNSA.

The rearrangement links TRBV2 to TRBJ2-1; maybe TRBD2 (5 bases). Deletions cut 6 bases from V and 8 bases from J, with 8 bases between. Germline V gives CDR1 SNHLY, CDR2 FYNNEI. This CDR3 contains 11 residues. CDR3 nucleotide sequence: TGTGCCAGCAGCCAAGCGGATGAGCAGTTCTTC. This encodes CASSQADEQFF. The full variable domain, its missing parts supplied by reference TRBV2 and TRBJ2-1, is EPEVTQTPSHQVTQMGQEVILRCVPISNHLYFYWYRQILGQKVEFLVSFYNNEISEKSEIFDDQFSVERPDGSNFTLKIRSTKLEDSAMYFCASSQADEQFFGPGTRLTVL.

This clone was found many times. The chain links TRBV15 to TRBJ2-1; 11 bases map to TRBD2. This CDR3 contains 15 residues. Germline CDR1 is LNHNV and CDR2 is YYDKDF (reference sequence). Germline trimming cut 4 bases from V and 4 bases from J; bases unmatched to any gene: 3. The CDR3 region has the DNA TGTGCCACCAGCACCGGGACTAGCGGTTACAATGAGCAGTTCTTC. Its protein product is CATSTGTSGYNEQFF.

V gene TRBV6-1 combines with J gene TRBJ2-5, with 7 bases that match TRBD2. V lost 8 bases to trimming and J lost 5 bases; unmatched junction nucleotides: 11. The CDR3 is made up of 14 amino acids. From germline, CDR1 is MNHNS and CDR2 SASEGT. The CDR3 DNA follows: TGTGCCAGCTCCCTTGAACGCGGGAGTGAGACCCAGTACTTC. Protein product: CASSLERGSETQYF.

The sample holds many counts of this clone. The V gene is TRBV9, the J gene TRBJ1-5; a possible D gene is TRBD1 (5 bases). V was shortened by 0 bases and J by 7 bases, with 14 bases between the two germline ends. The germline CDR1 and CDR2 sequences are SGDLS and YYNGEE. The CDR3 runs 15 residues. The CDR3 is CASSVEAGRNQPQHF. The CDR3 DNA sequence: TGTGCCAGCAGCGTAGAGGCAGGGCGGAACCAGCCCCAGCATTTT.

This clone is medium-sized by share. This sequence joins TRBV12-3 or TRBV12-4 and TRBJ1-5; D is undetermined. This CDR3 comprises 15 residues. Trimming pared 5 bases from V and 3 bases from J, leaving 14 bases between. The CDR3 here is CASSPGVAPNQPQHF. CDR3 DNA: TGTGCCAGCAGTCCAGGAGTGGCACCCAATCAGCCCCAGCATTTT.

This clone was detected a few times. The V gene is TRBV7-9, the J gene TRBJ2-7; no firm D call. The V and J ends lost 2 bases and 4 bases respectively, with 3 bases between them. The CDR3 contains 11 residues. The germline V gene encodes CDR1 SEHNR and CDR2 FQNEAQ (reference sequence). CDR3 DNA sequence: TGTGCCAGCAGCTTAAGATACGAGCAGTACTTC. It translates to CASSLRYEQYF.

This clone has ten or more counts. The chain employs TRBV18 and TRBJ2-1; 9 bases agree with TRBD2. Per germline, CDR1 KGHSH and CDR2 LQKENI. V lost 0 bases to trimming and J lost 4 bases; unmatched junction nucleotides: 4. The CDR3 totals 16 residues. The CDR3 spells CASSPPGLALYNEQFF. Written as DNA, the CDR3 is TGTGCCAGCTCACCACCAGGACTAGCGTTATACAATGAGCAGTTCTTC.

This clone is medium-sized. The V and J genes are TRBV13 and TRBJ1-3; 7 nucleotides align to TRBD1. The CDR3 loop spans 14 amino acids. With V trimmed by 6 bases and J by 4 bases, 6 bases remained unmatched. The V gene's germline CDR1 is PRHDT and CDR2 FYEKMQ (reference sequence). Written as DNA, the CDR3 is TGTGCCAGCAGAACTACAGGGGCGGGAAACACCATATATTTT. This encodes CASRTTGAGNTIYF.

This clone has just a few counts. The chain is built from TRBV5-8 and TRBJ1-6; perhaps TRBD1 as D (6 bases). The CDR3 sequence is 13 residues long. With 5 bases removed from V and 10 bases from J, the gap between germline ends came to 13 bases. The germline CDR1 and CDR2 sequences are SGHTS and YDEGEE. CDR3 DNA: TGTGCCAGCAGGTTTCAGGGGAGATCACCCCTCCACTTT. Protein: CASRFQGRSPLHF.

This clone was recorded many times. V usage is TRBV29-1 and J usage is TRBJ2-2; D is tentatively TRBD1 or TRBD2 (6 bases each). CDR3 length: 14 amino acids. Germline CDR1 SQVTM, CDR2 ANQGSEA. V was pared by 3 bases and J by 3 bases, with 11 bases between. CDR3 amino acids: CSVDLRGDTGELFF. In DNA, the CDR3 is TGCAGCGTTGACCTAAGGGGGGACACCGGGGAGCTGTTTTTT.

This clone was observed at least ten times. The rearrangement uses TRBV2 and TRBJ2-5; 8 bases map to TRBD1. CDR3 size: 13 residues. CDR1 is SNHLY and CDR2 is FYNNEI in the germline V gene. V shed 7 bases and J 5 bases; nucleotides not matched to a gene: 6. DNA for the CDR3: TGTGCCAGCAATAGACAGGGGTGGGAGACCCAGTACTTC. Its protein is CASNRQGWETQYF. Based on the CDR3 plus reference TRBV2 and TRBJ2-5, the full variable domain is EPEVTQTPSHQVTQMGQEVILRCVPISNHLYFYWYRQILGQKVEFLVSFYNNEISEKSEIFDDQFSVERPDGSNFTLKIRSTKLEDSAMYFCASNRQGWETQYFGPGTRLLVL.

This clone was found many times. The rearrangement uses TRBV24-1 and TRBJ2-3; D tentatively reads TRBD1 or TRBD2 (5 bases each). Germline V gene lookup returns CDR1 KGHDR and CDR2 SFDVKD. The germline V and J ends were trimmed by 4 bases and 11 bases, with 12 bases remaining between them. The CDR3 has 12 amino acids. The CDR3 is CATSEPGRVQYF. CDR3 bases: TGTGCCACCAGTGAACCGGGACGGGTGCAGTATTTT.

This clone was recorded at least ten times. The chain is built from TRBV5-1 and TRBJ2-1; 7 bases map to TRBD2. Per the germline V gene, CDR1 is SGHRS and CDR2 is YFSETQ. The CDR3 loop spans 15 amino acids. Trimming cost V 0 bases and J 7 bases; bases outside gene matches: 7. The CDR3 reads CASSLGGSMGNEQFF. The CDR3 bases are TGCGCCAGCAGCTTGGGCGGGAGTATGGGGAATGAGCAGTTCTTC.

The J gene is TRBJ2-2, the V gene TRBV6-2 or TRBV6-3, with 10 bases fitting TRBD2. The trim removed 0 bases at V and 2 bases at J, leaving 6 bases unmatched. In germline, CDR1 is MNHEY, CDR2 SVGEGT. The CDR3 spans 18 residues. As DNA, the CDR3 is TGTGCCAGCAGTTACTCGACTAGCGGGTGTGCAAACACCGGGGAGCTGTTTTTT. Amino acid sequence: CASSYSTSGCANTGELFF.

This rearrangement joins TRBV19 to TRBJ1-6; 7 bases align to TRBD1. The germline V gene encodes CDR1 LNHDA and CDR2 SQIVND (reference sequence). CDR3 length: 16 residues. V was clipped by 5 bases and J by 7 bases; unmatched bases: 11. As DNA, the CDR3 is TGTGCCAGTAGTGCAACAGGGGCGGTTGGAAATTCACCCCTCCACTTT. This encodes CASSATGAVGNSPLHF.

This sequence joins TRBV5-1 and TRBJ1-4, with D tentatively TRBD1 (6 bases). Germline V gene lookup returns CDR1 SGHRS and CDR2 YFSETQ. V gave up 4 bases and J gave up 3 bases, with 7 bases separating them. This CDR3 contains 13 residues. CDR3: CASSRQANEKLFF. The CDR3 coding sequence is TGCGCCAGCAGCAGACAGGCTAATGAAAAACTGTTTTTT.

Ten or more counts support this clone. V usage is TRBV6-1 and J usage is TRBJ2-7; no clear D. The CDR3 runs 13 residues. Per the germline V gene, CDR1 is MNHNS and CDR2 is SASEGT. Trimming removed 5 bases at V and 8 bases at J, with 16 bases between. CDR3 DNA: TGTGCCAGCAGTTATGGCGGCCTTACGAAGCAGTACTTC. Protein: CASSYGGLTKQYF.

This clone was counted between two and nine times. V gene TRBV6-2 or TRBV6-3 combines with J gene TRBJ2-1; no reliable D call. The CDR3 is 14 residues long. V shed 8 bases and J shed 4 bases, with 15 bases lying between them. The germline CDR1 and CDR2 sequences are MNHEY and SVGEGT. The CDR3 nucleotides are TGTGCCAGCCTCAGCCCAAACAAATACAATGAGCAGTTCTTC. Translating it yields CASLSPNKYNEQFF.

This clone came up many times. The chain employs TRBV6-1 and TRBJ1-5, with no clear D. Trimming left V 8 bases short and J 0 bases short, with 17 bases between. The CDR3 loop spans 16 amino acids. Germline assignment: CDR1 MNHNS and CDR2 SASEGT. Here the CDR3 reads CASLQFGDYSNQPQHF. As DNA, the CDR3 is TGTGCCAGCTTACAGTTCGGCGATTATAGCAATCAGCCCCAGCATTTT.